Each of the 8 T cell receptor beta chains below was sequenced from the same sample in a study of T cells after yellow fever vaccination. TCRdb independently ran MiXCR on the 5' RACE reads; one entry per CDR3 protein. The sample yields around 50,000 distinct CDR3 sequences, over 5.5% seen once. The sample in question was PBMCs, either bulk or a sorted T-cell subset (CD4+, CD8+, memory, or dextramer-sorted; not recorded which), obtained 45 days after the yellow fever booster vaccination. The receptors were sampled from a man aged 25 to 40 who received the YFV17D yellow fever vaccine.

This chain joins TRBV24-1 and TRBJ1-2, with D possibly matching TRBD1 (6 bases). CDR1 is KGHDR and CDR2 is SFDVKD in the germline V gene. The CDR3 has 14 residues. V was pared by 4 bases and J by 2 bases, with 10 bases between. CDR3 DNA: TGTGCCACCAGTGACCAGGGACACAACTATGGCTACACCTTC. Its protein is CATSDQGHNYGYTF.

This clonotype was picked up many times. The chain employs TRBV29-1 and TRBJ2-5; D is possibly TRBD1 or TRBD2 (5 bases each). Germline assignment: CDR1 SQVTM and CDR2 ANQGSEA. Trimming took 6 bases from V and 6 from J, leaving 14 bases between them. The CDR3 covers 12 residues. The CDR3 nucleotides are TGCAGCGTGGTTCTAGAGGGGAAGACCCAGTACTTC. Translating gives CSVVLEGKTQYF.

This clonotype was counted ten times or more. The chain recombines TRBV12-3 or TRBV12-4 with TRBJ2-1; TRBD2 matches at 9 bases. V trimming: 9 bases; J trimming: 7 bases; junction bases outside the gene matches: 7. CDR3 size: 13 residues. The CDR3 DNA sequence: TGTGCCAGTAGCGGGAGCTTGGGAAATGAGCAGTTCTTC. This encodes CASSGSLGNEQFF.

This clonotype was seen only a few times. The chain couples TRBV20-1 to TRBJ2-1; possibly TRBD2 for D (6 bases). This CDR3 has 16 residues. The germline CDR1 and CDR2 sequences are DFQATT and SNEGSKA (reference sequence). The germline V and J ends were trimmed by 0 bases and 4 bases, with 16 bases remaining between them. For the CDR3, the DNA is TGCAGTGCTAGAGAACCCACCGGGAGTCGGTACAATGAGCAGTTCTTC. It yields the protein CSAREPTGSRYNEQFF.

This sequence joins TRBV30 and TRBJ2-1; TRBD2 aligns across 7 bases. There are 16 residues in the CDR3. CDR1 GTSNPN and CDR2 SVGIG come from the germline V gene (reference sequence). After removal of 4 bases from V and 0 bases from J, the junction contained 9 bases not matched to a gene. The CDR3 protein is CAWTPIGGSSYNEQFF. For the CDR3, the DNA is TGTGCCTGGACCCCTATCGGGGGGTCCTCCTACAATGAGCAGTTCTTC.

The CDR3 is CAEKGLTGEQYF. The CDR3 nucleotides are TGCGCCGAAAAGGGCTTGACAGGGGAGCAGTACTTC. The chain carries TRBV10-2 and TRBJ2-7, with 7 bases aligning to TRBD1. V gave up 11 bases and J gave up 7 bases; unmatched junction bases: 11. The CDR3 extends over 12 amino acids. The germline V gene encodes CDR1 WSHSY and CDR2 SAAADI.

About this clonotype itself: The junction does not match germline at one end; this may be a read error. The chain employs TRBV5-1 and TRBJ2-7; D is perhaps TRBD1 or TRBD2 (5 bases each). CDR3 length: 13 residues. Germline CDR1 is SGHRS and CDR2 is YFSETQ. The CDR3 nucleotides read TGCGCCAGCAGCTTGGCCTACGGCAGGGAGACCCACTTC. This sequence encodes CASSLAYGRETHF. The variable domain in full, completed from reference TRBV5-1 and TRBJ2-7, reads KAGVTQTPRYLIKTRGQQVTLSCSPISGHRSVSWYQQTPGQGLQFLFEYFSETQRNKGNFPGRFSGRQFSNSRSEMNVSTLELGDSALYLCASSLAYGRETHFGPGTRLTVT.

V is TRBV4-2 and J is TRBJ1-5; D perhaps matches TRBD1 (5 bases). The CDR3 length is 14 residues. V dropped 7 bases and J dropped 2 bases, with 12 bases sitting between them. Germline values: CDR1 LGHNA, CDR2 YNFKEQ. The CDR3 coding sequence is TGTGCCAGCAACTACGCGGGGGGCAATCAGCCCCAGCATTTT. Its protein is CASNYAGGNQPQHF.